The next 30 T cell receptor beta chains were all read from a single sample in a study of blood T cell repertoires in COVID-19. The assay was immunoSEQ multiplex PCR, and TCRdb's table has in-frame clones only and misses some. The sample carries tens of thousands of clones, around 90% recorded once. Sequencing used peripheral blood. These receptors came from a human donor in a cohort sampled during active COVID-19.

This clone was recorded many times. The chain couples TRBV10-3 to TRBJ1-5; D unclear. This CDR3 is 16 amino acids long. Germline V CDR1 and CDR2: ENHRY, SYGVKD. The V end lost 3 bases, the J end lost 0 bases, and 12 bases lay between the germline ends. This CDR3 reads CAISDFEGFSNQPQHF. As DNA, the CDR3 is TGTGCCATCAGTGATTTCGAGGGTTTTAGCAATCAGCCCCAGCATTTT.

This rearrangement joins TRBV11-1 to TRBJ1-6; D may be TRBD1 (5 bases). The V end was cut by 0 bases, the J end by 10 bases, with 7 bases between. CDR3 size: 13 residues. Looked up from germline, CDR1 is SGHAT and CDR2 is FQDESV (reference sequence). The DNA for the CDR3 is TGTGCCAGCAGCTTAGCGACAGACTCACCCCTCCACTTT. Protein sequence: CASSLATDSPLHF.

The J gene is TRBJ1-6, the V gene TRBV5-4; D ambiguous. V lost 4 bases to trimming and J lost 10 bases, with 12 bases between them. The CDR3 totals 13 residues. Germline values: CDR1 SGHNT, CDR2 YYREEE (reference sequence). In DNA, the CDR3 is TGTGCCAGCAGCCCCCTGTCGGGGTCACCCCTCCACTTT. It codes for CASSPLSGSPLHF.

This chain connects TRBV12-2 to TRBJ2-6; the table gives TRBD2 as D, unverified against the DNA. TRBV12-2 is termed a pseudogene. The CDR3 runs to 14 residues. CDR3: CASRADSGANVLTF. DNA for the CDR3: TGTGCAAGCCGAGCCGACTCTGGGGCCAACGTCCTGACTTTC.

The rearrangement uses TRBV20-1 and TRBJ2-4; 10 bases are shared with TRBD2. Germline assignment: CDR1 DFQATT and CDR2 SNEGSKA (reference sequence). The CDR3 extends over 17 amino acids. Trimming took 3 bases from V and 0 from J; bases not matched to a gene: 8. CDR3 amino acids: CSASLAGAWAAKNIQYF. In DNA, the CDR3 is TGCAGTGCTAGTCTAGCGGGAGCTTGGGCAGCCAAAAACATTCAGTACTTC.

The gene calls are TRBV2 and TRBJ2-7, with 7 bases aligning to TRBD2. The ends lost 5 bases at V and 6 bases at J; junction bases unmatched: 7. The CDR3 runs 13 residues. Germline V lookup: CDR1 SNHLY, CDR2 FYNNEI. CDR3: CASSPGTIGEQYF. The CDR3 DNA is TGTGCCAGCAGTCCAGGGACTATTGGCGAGCAGTACTTC. The full variable domain, its missing parts supplied by reference TRBV2 and TRBJ2-7, is EPEVTQTPSHQVTQMGQEVILRCVPISNHLYFYWYRQILGQKVEFLVSFYNNEISEKSEIFDDQFSVERPDGSNFTLKIRSTKLEDSAMYFCASSPGTIGEQYFGPGTRLTVT.

The J gene is TRBJ2-7, the V gene TRBV5-1; 8 positions match TRBD1. CDR1 SGHRS and CDR2 YFSETQ come from the germline V gene. There are 14 residues in the CDR3. V trimming: 5 bases; J trimming: 5 bases; junction bases outside the gene matches: 9. CDR3 region: CASSPDRVFDEQYF. DNA for the CDR3: TGCGCCAGCAGTCCGGACAGGGTATTTGACGAGCAGTACTTC.

The chain recombines TRBV25-1 with TRBJ2-7; 7 bases agree with TRBD1. The CDR3 runs to 17 residues. Germline CDR1 is MGHDK and CDR2 is SYGVNS. Trimming took 2 bases from V and 7 from J; bases not matched to a gene: 17. CDR3 bases: TGTGCCAGCAGTGAACCCTGGACAGGCTTGGGGTCCGGGGAGCAGTACTTC. This translates into CASSEPWTGLGSGEQYF.

The gene calls are TRBV7-2 and TRBJ2-3, with 8 bases aligning to TRBD2. The CDR3 sequence is 14 residues long. The germline gives CDR1 SGHTA, CDR2 FQGNSA. J lost 2 bases, V lost 3 bases, and 1 base had no gene match. The CDR3, as DNA: TGTGCCAGCAGCTTTAGCGGGGCCACAGATACGCAGTATTTT. It translates to CASSFSGATDTQYF.

The chain uses TRBV6-2 or TRBV6-3 and TRBJ2-5, with a possible D match to TRBD1 (5 bases). Germline V gene lookup returns CDR1 MNHEY and CDR2 SVGEGT. The CDR3 is made up of 13 amino acids. Trimming pared 4 bases from V and 5 bases from J, leaving 11 bases between. Written as DNA, the CDR3 is TGTGCCAGCAGTTTCGGACAATCGGAGACCCAGTACTTC. Amino acid sequence: CASSFGQSETQYF.

The chain is built from TRBV7-9 and TRBJ2-2, with 7 nucleotides matching TRBD2. CDR3 length equals 16 residues. Trimming removed 3 bases from V and 2 bases from J; junction bases left unmatched: 6. Germline values: CDR1 SEHNR, CDR2 FQNEAQ (reference sequence). CDR3 bases: TGTGCCAGCAGCTTCCCTAGCGGAGTTAACACCGGGGAGCTGTTTTTT. It specifies CASSFPSGVNTGELFF.

The chain links TRBV7-9 to TRBJ1-6, with 7 bases identical to TRBD1. Germline V gene sequence: CDR1 SEHNR, CDR2 FQNEAQ (reference sequence). CDR3 length: 14 residues. The trim removed 6 bases at V and 5 bases at J, leaving 4 bases unmatched. DNA for the CDR3: TGTGCCAGCAGACGACAGGGAGATAATTCACCCCTCCACTTT. Protein product: CASRRQGDNSPLHF.

The V gene is TRBV2, the J gene TRBJ2-1; D is perhaps TRBD2 (5 bases). V lost 6 bases to trimming and J lost 0 bases, with 21 bases between them. This CDR3 spans 18 amino acids. The V gene's germline CDR1 is SNHLY and CDR2 FYNNEI. CDR3 in DNA: TGTGCCAGCAGCCTTCTTGGAGGCAGCGGAGTCTCCTACAATGAGCAGTTCTTC. Its protein is CASSLLGGSGVSYNEQFF.

The chain uses TRBV24-1 and TRBJ2-1, with unresolved D. V lost 4 bases and J 0 bases, leaving 12 bases between the germline ends. CDR1 and CDR2 from the germline V gene are KGHDR and SFDVKD. The CDR3 is 16 amino acids. For the CDR3, the DNA is TGTGCCACCAGTGACCGTAGTGCGAGCTCCTACAATGAGCAGTTCTTC. It specifies CATSDRSASSYNEQFF.

This clone was detected a few times. The J gene is TRBJ1-2, the V gene TRBV7-9; D ambiguous. V gave up 1 base and J gave up 0 bases, with 12 bases separating them. This CDR3 has 16 residues. CDR1 and CDR2 (germline): SEHNR, FQNEAQ (reference sequence). CDR3 DNA: TGTGCCAGCAGCTTAGAAGTTGTAGTAACTAACTATGGCTACACCTTC. Its translation: CASSLEVVVTNYGYTF.

V and J are TRBV4-1 and TRBJ1-4, with D possibly matching TRBD1 (5 bases). Per germline, CDR1 MGHRA and CDR2 YSYEKL. V was shortened by 2 bases and J by 5 bases, with 12 bases between the two germline ends. The CDR3 loop spans 15 amino acids. The CDR3 nucleotides read TGCGCCAGCAGCCAACAGGGCTATGGGAATGAAAAACTGTTTTTT. Residues: CASSQQGYGNEKLFF.

This clone was seen only once. The chain combines TRBV6-2 or TRBV6-3 with TRBJ2-7; 8 bases are shared with TRBD1. Germline CDR1 is MNHEY and CDR2 is SVGEGT. The length of the CDR3 is 14 residues. V trimming: 2 bases; J trimming: 3 bases; junction bases outside the gene matches: 3. The CDR3 spells CASSYRDRFYEQYF. DNA for the CDR3: TGTGCCAGCAGTTACAGGGACAGGTTCTACGAGCAGTACTTC.

V gene TRBV18 combines with J gene TRBJ2-1; D is possibly TRBD2 (5 bases). The CDR3 is made up of 14 amino acids. Deletions cut 3 bases from V and 0 bases from J, with 6 bases between. Germline-derived CDR1 and CDR2 are KGHSH and LQKENI. The CDR3 reads CASSPGSSYNEQFF. In DNA form, the CDR3 reads TGTGCCAGCTCACCGGGGAGCTCCTACAATGAGCAGTTCTTC.

Only one count was recorded for this clone. The V gene is TRBV4-1, the J gene TRBJ2-3, with 10 nucleotides matching TRBD2. The CDR3 has 18 amino acids. CDR1 is MGHRA, CDR2 YSYEKL, per germline. V lost 0 bases to trimming and J lost 3 bases; unmatched junction nucleotides: 9. CDR3 sequence reads: CASSQDGIPSGGTDTQYF. The CDR3 coding sequence is TGCGCCAGCAGCCAAGATGGGATCCCTAGCGGGGGTACAGATACGCAGTATTTT.

This chain connects TRBV7-3 to TRBJ1-5, with a possible D match to TRBD1 (6 bases). The ends were cut back, 4 bases at V and 0 bases at J, with 10 bases in the middle. The CDR3 runs to 15 residues. Germline V gene sequence: CDR1 SGHTA, CDR2 FQGTGA. The CDR3 region has the DNA TGTGCCAGCAGCTCCGGACAGTTTAGCAATCAGCCCCAGCATTTT. Amino acid sequence: CASSSGQFSNQPQHF.

This chain links TRBV6-5 with TRBJ1-1; D might be TRBD1 (6 bases). Germline V gene lookup returns CDR1 MNHEY and CDR2 SVGAGI. This CDR3 spans 14 amino acids. Trimming shortened V by 5 bases and J by 2 bases, and 12 bases separated the two germline ends. CDR3 DNA sequence: TGTGCCAGCAGTAAGGACAGAAGAAACACTGAAGCTTTCTTT. This encodes CASSKDRRNTEAFF.

The chain recombines TRBV30 with TRBJ1-4; TRBD1 matches at 8 bases. Germline V lookup: CDR1 GTSNPN, CDR2 SVGIG (reference sequence). Trimming at V came to 5 bases and at J to 11 bases, leaving 10 bases not matched to a gene. The CDR3 has 13 residues. The CDR3 reads CAWERTGLSKLFF. The CDR3 nucleotides read TGTGCCTGGGAAAGGACAGGGTTGTCGAAACTGTTTTTT.

The gene calls are TRBV7-2 and TRBJ1-6, with D uncertain. The CDR3 runs to 16 residues. Germline V gives CDR1 SGHTA, CDR2 FQGNSA. V lost 7 bases, J lost 0 bases, and 13 bases lay in between. The CDR3 here is CASTREASSYNSPLHF. CDR3 nucleotides: TGTGCCAGCACAAGAGAGGCCAGCTCCTATAATTCACCCCTCCACTTT. The entire variable domain, with the rest obtained from reference TRBV7-2 and TRBJ1-6, is as follows: GAGVSQSPSNKVTEKGKDVELRCDPISGHTALYWYRQSLGQGLEFLIYFQGNSAPDKSGLPSDRFSAERTGGSVSTLTIQRTQQEDSAVYLCASTREASSYNSPLHFGNGTRLTVT.

The chain uses TRBV12-3 or TRBV12-4 and TRBJ1-6; perhaps TRBD1 as D (5 bases). The CDR3 runs to 13 residues. V lost 5 bases and J lost 8, with 10 bases in between. CDR3 sequence reads: CASSPPTDSPLHF. DNA for the CDR3: TGTGCCAGCAGTCCCCCGACAGATTCACCCCTCCACTTT.

The chain joins TRBV18 to TRBJ2-5; 9 nucleotides agree with TRBD1. The CDR3 consists of 14 residues. The germline gives CDR1 KGHSH, CDR2 LQKENI. V shed 5 bases and J 2 bases; nucleotides not matched to a gene: 3. CDR3 bases: TGTGCCAGCTCATTGACAGGGGGTCAAGAGACCCAGTACTTC. It encodes CASSLTGGQETQYF.

As for this clone: The sample carries other DNA sequences with the same CDR3. The chain has TRBV20-1 and TRBJ2-5; D gene unclear. The CDR3 spans 10 residues. V was cut by 3 bases and J by 5 bases, with 4 bases left in between. Germline V lookup: CDR1 DFQATT, CDR2 SNEGSKA (reference sequence). The CDR3 coding sequence is TGCAGTGCTAGGCGGGAGACCCAGTACTTC. This gives the protein CSARRETQYF.

The J gene is TRBJ1-1, the V gene TRBV19; D call uncertain. Germline V gene sequence: CDR1 LNHDA, CDR2 SQIVND (reference sequence). This CDR3 comprises 14 residues. Trimming stripped 2 bases from V and 4 bases from J, with 11 bases between. The chain's CDR3 is CASSISAVGTEAFF. In DNA, the CDR3 is TGTGCCAGTAGTATAAGCGCGGTGGGCACTGAAGCTTTCTTT.

The chain is built from TRBV11-2 and TRBJ2-7; D is perhaps TRBD1 (6 bases). Trimming shortened V by 1 base and J by 0 bases, and 13 bases separated the two germline ends. CDR3 size: 16 residues. Germline CDR1 is SGHAT and CDR2 is FQNNGV. CDR3 bases: TGTGCCAGCAGCTTAGTCTCCGGGACAAGCTCCTACGAGCAGTACTTC. Amino acids: CASSLVSGTSSYEQYF.

The chain couples TRBV20-1 to TRBJ2-7, with a weak D call TRBD2 (7 bases). This CDR3 is 11 amino acids long. Germline V CDR1 and CDR2: DFQATT, SNEGSKA (reference sequence). Between the trimmed V and J ends, which lost 3 bases and 7 bases, there was a span of 10 bases. DNA for the CDR3: TGCAGTGCTAGGGGGGGGCATGAGCAGTACTTC. This translates into CSARGGHEQYF.

Only one count was recorded for this clone. V and J are TRBV6-2 or TRBV6-3 and TRBJ2-1; D perhaps matches TRBD1 (6 bases). Germline CDR1 MNHEY, CDR2 SVGEGT. The CDR3 length is 12 residues. V shed 0 bases and J shed 16 bases, with 13 bases lying between them. CDR3 amino acids: CASSYSKGHVFF. The CDR3 coding sequence is TGTGCCAGCAGTTACTCGAAGGGACATGTTTTCTTC.